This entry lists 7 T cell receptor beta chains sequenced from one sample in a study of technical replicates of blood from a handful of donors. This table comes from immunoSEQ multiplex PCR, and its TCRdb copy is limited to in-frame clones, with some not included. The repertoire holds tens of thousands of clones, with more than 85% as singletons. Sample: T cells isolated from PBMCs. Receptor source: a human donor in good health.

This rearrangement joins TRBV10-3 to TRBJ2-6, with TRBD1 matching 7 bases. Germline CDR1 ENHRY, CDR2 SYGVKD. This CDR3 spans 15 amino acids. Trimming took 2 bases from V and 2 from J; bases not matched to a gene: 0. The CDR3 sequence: CAISEQGAGANVLTF. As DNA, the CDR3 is TGTGCCATCAGTGAGCAGGGGGCTGGGGCCAACGTCCTGACTTTC.

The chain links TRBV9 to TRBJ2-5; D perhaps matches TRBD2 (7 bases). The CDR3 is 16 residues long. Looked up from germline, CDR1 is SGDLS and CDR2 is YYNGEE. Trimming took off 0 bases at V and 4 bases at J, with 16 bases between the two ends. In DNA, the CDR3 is TGTGCCAGCAGCGTAGGGGGAGGGGGAGTGATAGAGACCCAGTACTTC. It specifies CASSVGGGGVIETQYF. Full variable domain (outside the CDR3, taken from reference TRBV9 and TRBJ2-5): DSGVTQTPKHLITATGQRVTLRCSPRSGDLSVYWYQQSLDQGLQFLIQYYNGEERAKGNILERFSAQQFPDLHSELNLSSLELGDSALYFCASSVGGGGVIETQYFGPGTRLLVL.

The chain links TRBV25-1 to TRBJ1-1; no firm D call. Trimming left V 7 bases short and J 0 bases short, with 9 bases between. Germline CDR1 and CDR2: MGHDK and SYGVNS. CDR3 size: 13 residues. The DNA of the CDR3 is TGTGCCAGCACCTACGGGGTGAACACTGAAGCTTTCTTT. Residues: CASTYGVNTEAFF. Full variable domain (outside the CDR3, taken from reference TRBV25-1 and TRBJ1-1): EADIYQTPRYLVIGTGKKITLECSQTMGHDKMYWYQQDPGMELHLIHYSYGVNSTEKGDLSSESTVSRIRTEHFPLTLESARPSHTSQYLCASTYGVNTEAFFGQGTRLTVV.

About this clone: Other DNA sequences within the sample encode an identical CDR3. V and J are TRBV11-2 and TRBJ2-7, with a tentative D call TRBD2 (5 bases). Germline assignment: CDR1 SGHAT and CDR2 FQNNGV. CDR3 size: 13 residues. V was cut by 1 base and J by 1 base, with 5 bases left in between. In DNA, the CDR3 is TGTGCCAGCAGCTTAGGGACTTCCTACGAGCAGTACTTC. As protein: CASSLGTSYEQYF. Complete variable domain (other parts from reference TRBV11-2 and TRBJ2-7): EAGVAQSPRYKIIEKRQSVAFWCNPISGHATLYWYQQILGQGPKLLIQFQNNGVVDDSQLPKDRFSAERLKGVDSTLKIQPAKLEDSAVYLCASSLGTSYEQYFGPGTRLTVT.

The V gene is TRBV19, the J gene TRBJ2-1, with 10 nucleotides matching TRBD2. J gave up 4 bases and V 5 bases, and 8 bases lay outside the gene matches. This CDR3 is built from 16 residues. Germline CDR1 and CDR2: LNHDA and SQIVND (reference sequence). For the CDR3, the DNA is TGTGCCAGTAGTCCCGACCCTAGCGGGGGTTACAATGAGCAGTTCTTC. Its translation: CASSPDPSGGYNEQFF.

The CDR3 loop reads CASTDSGTSMKTQYF. CDR3 nucleotides: TGTGCCAGCACTGATTCCGGGACTAGTATGAAGACCCAGTACTTC. The V and J genes are TRBV6-6 and TRBJ2-5, with 8 bases identical to TRBD2. The CDR3 runs to 15 residues. Losses at the gene ends were 7 bases for V and 6 bases for J; bases not matched to a gene: 13. Germline CDR1 MNHNY, CDR2 SVGAGI (reference sequence).

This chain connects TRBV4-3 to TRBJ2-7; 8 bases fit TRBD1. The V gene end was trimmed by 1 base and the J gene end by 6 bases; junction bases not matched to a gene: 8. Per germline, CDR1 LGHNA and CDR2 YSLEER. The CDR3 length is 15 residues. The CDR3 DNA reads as TGCGCCAGCAGCCAAGGGACAGGGCCCCCCGGCGAGCAGTACTTC. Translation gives CASSQGTGPPGEQYF.